Detailed here is one TCR beta chain. The assay was immunoSEQ multiplex PCR, and TCRdb's table has in-frame clones only and misses some. The repertoire holds under 110,000 clones, with less than 95% as singletons. This record comes from a study of T cell changes during pregnancy in multiple sclerosis. Germline trimming cut 2 bases from V and 2 bases from J; bases unmatched to any gene: 4. Germline CDR1 is SGHRS and CDR2 is YFSETQ. The CDR3 totals 15 residues. This specimen was peripheral blood, taken after pregnancy. This sequence joins TRBV5-1 and TRBJ2-5, with 9 bases identical to TRBD2. The source is a female donor with multiple sclerosis, enrolled in a pregnancy study. The CDR3 region has the DNA TGCGCCAGCAGCTTAGCGGGAGGTGAACAAGAGACCCAGTACTTC. Protein: CASSLAGGEQETQYF.